Shown below are 8 T cell receptor beta chains from a single sample sequenced in a study of early T cells in non-severe SARS-CoV-2 infection. One entry per CDR3 protein, called by TCRdb with MiXCR from the 5' RACE reads. In the table there are about 80,000 distinct CDR3 sequences, 9.5% to 15% of which are singletons. The sample consisted of whole blood. These receptors were obtained from an adult who was a healthcare worker with PCR-confirmed SARS-CoV-2 infection or an uninfected control (not recorded which).

This clonotype appeared many times. The CDR3 sequence is CASHTGGQENEQFF. As DNA, the CDR3 is TGTGCCAGCCATACAGGGGGTCAGGAAAATGAGCAGTTCTTC. The V gene is TRBV6-1, the J gene TRBJ2-1; 8 bases fit TRBD1. This CDR3 is 14 amino acids long. V gave up 8 bases and J gave up 7 bases; unmatched junction bases: 10. The germline gives CDR1 MNHNS, CDR2 SASEGT.

This clonotype was picked up many times. V and J are TRBV28 and TRBJ2-1; 9 bases align to TRBD1. This CDR3 is 15 amino acids long. V lost 4 bases and J lost 5; bases outside the gene matches: 6. Looked up from germline, CDR1 is MDHEN and CDR2 is SYDVKM. CDR3 nucleotide sequence: TGTGCCAGCAGTTCCCGGGACAGGGTAGACAATGAGCAGTTCTTC. Its protein product is CASSSRDRVDNEQFF.

V and J are TRBV6-1 and TRBJ2-2, with 8 bases aligning to TRBD1. Germline V gene lookup returns CDR1 MNHNS and CDR2 SASEGT. The V and J ends lost 6 bases and 3 bases, in that order; junction bases with no gene match: 6. This CDR3 has 15 residues. In DNA form, the CDR3 reads TGTGCCAGCAGGGTCGGACAGGGCTACACCGGGGAGCTGTTTTTT. Translated: CASRVGQGYTGELFF.

This clonotype was recorded many times. The rearrangement links TRBV19 to TRBJ2-6, with TRBD1 identical over 9 bases. CDR1 is LNHDA, CDR2 SQIVND, per germline (reference sequence). V lost 6 bases and J lost 4; bases outside the gene matches: 19. The CDR3 totals 20 residues. DNA of the CDR3: TGTGCCAGTAGCGCCTATGGACAGGGGAATTACATCTCCGGGGCCAACGTCCTGACTTTC. This encodes CASSAYGQGNYISGANVLTF.

Within the sample, this clonotype is medium-sized. The chain has TRBV20-1 and TRBJ1-5; TRBD1 aligns across 9 bases. The CDR3 has 15 amino acids. Trimming cost V 5 bases and J 2 bases; bases outside gene matches: 7. CDR1 and CDR2 (germline): DFQATT, SNEGSKA (reference sequence). The CDR3 DNA reads as TGCAGTGCTCTACAGGGGGCGGGCGGCAATCAGCCCCAGCATTTT. Its translation is CSALQGAGGNQPQHF.

The CDR3 loop reads CASSVGVGRYEGAFF. The DNA of the CDR3 is TGTGCCAGCAGCGTAGGGGTCGGACGATATGAGGGAGCTTTCTTT. The chain couples TRBV9 to TRBJ1-1; the D is unclear. Germline loops: CDR1 SGDLS, CDR2 YYNGEE. V shed 0 bases and J shed 10 bases, with 19 bases lying between them. CDR3 length: 15 amino acids.

This clonotype was observed a few times. V and J are TRBV20-1 and TRBJ2-2; D uncertain. Germline V gene data show CDR1 as DFQATT and CDR2 as SNEGSKA (reference sequence). V dropped 7 bases and J dropped 5 bases, with 20 bases sitting between them. CDR3 length equals 15 residues. The CDR3 protein is CSVSPLDLGTGELFF. The CDR3 DNA reads as TGCAGTGTATCTCCTCTAGACCTAGGGACCGGGGAGCTGTTTTTT.

The sample holds a few counts of this clonotype. The rearrangement links TRBV5-1 to TRBJ2-5, with D perhaps matching TRBD2 (5 bases). Trimming took off 4 bases at V and 4 bases at J, with 14 bases between the two ends. This CDR3 spans 14 amino acids. CDR1 and CDR2 from the germline V gene are SGHRS and YFSETQ. The CDR3 here is CASSTPVDLETQYF. The CDR3 nucleotides read TGCGCCAGCAGCACCCCGGTGGACTTAGAGACCCAGTACTTC.